This TCR beta chain was identified during a study of blood T cell repertoires in COVID-19. Study at large: The analysed material was cDNA or gDNA that came from T cells, B-cell-depleted T cells, or PBMCs.

This CDR3 is built from 13 residues. Germline V gene sequence: CDR1 MNHEY, CDR2 SVGAGI. Profiled with immunoSEQ multiplex PCR; TCRdb holds only in-frame clones, not every one. The data show around 400,000 clones, around 83% seen once. The origin of this receptor is a woman in her fifties or sixties who had recovered from COVID-19. The sample comprised PBMCs or T cells enriched from blood (not recorded which). The V call is TRBV6-5, the J call TRBJ1-1; TRBD1 might be the D (6 bases). The CDR3 DNA reads as TGTGCAGCCCAGGGGTATGTGGACACTGAAGCTTTCTTT. It translates to CAAQGYVDTEAFF.